This T cell receptor (beta chain) was observed in a study of blood T cell repertoires in COVID-19. Whole-study context: The cDNA or gDNA used as material had been derived from T cells, B-cell-depleted T cells, or PBMCs.

Original processing methods: By means of reference gene primer amplification, nucleated cell counts were estimated. Sequencing used immunoSEQ multiplex PCR; TCRdb keeps in-frame clones, though not all of them. The V and J calls and clone size come from that table; D and trimming were worked out from the DNA. The sample lists about 160,000 clones, approximately 80% occurring once. Followed over time, Seattle patients had been enrolled while infection was active. The CDR3 loop spans 12 amino acids. Germline lookup yields CDR1 LNHDA and CDR2 SQIVND (reference sequence). The V gene end was trimmed by 10 bases and the J gene end by 5 bases; junction bases not matched to a gene: 3.

This chain links TRBV19 with TRBJ1-1; 11 nucleotides line up with TRBD1. Source material: peripheral blood. The TCR comes from a woman in her thirties or forties with COVID-19, enrolled during active disease. DNA for the CDR3: TGTGCCACCGGACAGGGGGCTACTGAAGCTTTCTTT. Translated: CATGQGATEAFF. The entire variable domain, with the rest obtained from reference TRBV19 and TRBJ1-1, is as follows: DGGITQSPKYLFRKEGQNVTLSCEQNLNHDAMYWYRQDPGQGLRLIYYSQIVNDFQKGDIAEGYSVSREKKESFPLTVTSAQKNPTAFYLCATGQGATEAFFGQGTRLTVV.